These T cell receptor beta chains were read from a single sample in a study of blood T cell repertoires in COVID-19. TCRdb keeps only in-frame clones here, not all; method: immunoSEQ multiplex PCR. The profile shows 70,000 to 100,000 clones, less than 90% of them singletons. The specimen was peripheral blood. The receptors stem from a man older than 75 with active or convalescent COVID-19. Both conserved end residues are part of each CDR3. The D gene is left open where the match is weak. Where a row states a size, it is once, few, many or the class of an expanded clone; other rows omit it.

abundance: .; v_gene: TRBV6-2/TRBV6-3; d_gene: .; j_gene: TRBJ2-4; CDR3nt: TGTGCCAGCAGCCGAAGCAGACGAACGGGCAAAAACATTCAGTACTTC; CDR3aa: CASSRSRRTGKNIQYF
abundance: .; v_gene: TRBV2; d_gene: .; j_gene: TRBJ2-1; CDR3nt: TGTGCCAGCAGTGACCACTCCCAGGTTCGGATGTTCTTC; CDR3aa: CASSDHSQVRMFF
abundance: .; v_gene: TRBV11-2; d_gene: .; j_gene: TRBJ2-7; CDR3nt: TGTGCCAGCAGTAAAGGGGGCGGGAGGTACTACGAGCAGTACTTC; CDR3aa: CASSKGGGRYYEQYF
abundance: .; v_gene: TRBV21-1; d_gene: .; j_gene: TRBJ1-1; CDR3nt: TGTGCCAGCAGCAATACGACAGGGTCAACAACTGAAGCTTTCTTT; CDR3aa: CASSNTTGSTTEAFF
abundance: .; v_gene: TRBV5-1; d_gene: .; j_gene: TRBJ2-1; CDR3nt: TGCGCCAGCAGCTTGTACCCCAGGCATAGGGGCAATGAGCAGTTCTTC; CDR3aa: CASSLYPRHRGNEQFF
abundance: .; v_gene: TRBV29-1; d_gene: TRBD1; j_gene: TRBJ1-3; CDR3nt: TGCAGCGTTGAAACAGGGGGGATCGGAAACACCATATATTTT; CDR3aa: CSVETGGIGNTIYF
abundance: .; v_gene: TRBV3-1/TRBV3-2; d_gene: TRBD1; j_gene: TRBJ1-4; CDR3nt: TGTGCCAGCAGCCAAGGGTGGCAGGGGGTGTCTAATGAAAAACTGTTTTTT; CDR3aa: CASSQGWQGVSNEKLFF
abundance: .; v_gene: TRBV7-9; d_gene: .; j_gene: TRBJ2-7; CDR3nt: TGTGCCAGCAGCTCAGCCTACGAGCAGTACTTC; CDR3aa: CASSSAYEQYF
abundance: .; v_gene: TRBV19; d_gene: TRBD2; j_gene: TRBJ2-2; CDR3nt: TGTGCCAGTAGTATAACTAGCGCATTGAACACCGGGGAGCTGTTTTTT; CDR3aa: CASSITSALNTGELFF
abundance: .; v_gene: TRBV19; d_gene: TRBD2; j_gene: TRBJ2-1; CDR3nt: TGTGCCAGTAGTCCAGTAGCGGGATACAATGAGCAGTTCTTC; CDR3aa: CASSPVAGYNEQFF
abundance: .; v_gene: TRBV6-5; d_gene: TRBD1; j_gene: TRBJ1-1; CDR3nt: TGTGCCAGCAGTTTCGGGCAGGGGACAGGGCAAGCTTTCTTT; CDR3aa: CASSFGQGTGQAFF
abundance: .; v_gene: TRBV25-1; d_gene: .; j_gene: TRBJ2-1; CDR3nt: TGTGCCAGCAGAGACTCATGGGTCAATGAGCAGTTCTTC; CDR3aa: CASRDSWVNEQFF
abundance: once; v_gene: TRBV9; d_gene: TRBD2; j_gene: TRBJ2-3; CDR3nt: TGTGCCAGCAGCGACGGACTAGGCGATACGCAGTATTTT; CDR3aa: CASSDGLGDTQYF
abundance: once; v_gene: TRBV24-1; d_gene: TRBD2; j_gene: TRBJ2-1; CDR3nt: TGTGCCACCAGTGATCAGCGGGAGTGGAATGAGCAGTTCTTC; CDR3aa: CATSDQREWNEQFF
abundance: .; v_gene: TRBV5-4; d_gene: .; j_gene: TRBJ2-3; CDR3nt: TGTGCCAGCAGCTCCAGGGGTTTTACTAGCACAGATACGCAGTATTTT; CDR3aa: CASSSRGFTSTDTQYF
abundance: .; v_gene: TRBV29-1; d_gene: TRBD1; j_gene: TRBJ2-7; CDR3nt: TGCAGCGTTGAAACAGGGGGCAGCGAGCAGTACTTC; CDR3aa: CSVETGGSEQYF
abundance: few; v_gene: TRBV3-1/TRBV3-2; d_gene: TRBD1; j_gene: TRBJ2-4; CDR3nt: TGTGCCAGCAGCCAAGGACACAGGGGGCAAGGCATTCAGTACTTC; CDR3aa: CASSQGHRGQGIQYF
abundance: .; v_gene: TRBV4-3; d_gene: TRBD2; j_gene: TRBJ2-3; CDR3nt: TGCGCCAGCAGCCAAAGAGCGGGAGGGACAGATACGCAGTATTTT; CDR3aa: CASSQRAGGTDTQYF
abundance: .; v_gene: TRBV19; d_gene: TRBD1; j_gene: TRBJ1-2; CDR3nt: TGTGCCAGTAGTCAAACCGGACAGGGAGTCTCTGGCTACACCTTC; CDR3aa: CASSQTGQGVSGYTF
abundance: .; v_gene: TRBV5-8; d_gene: .; j_gene: TRBJ1-1; CDR3nt: TGTGCCAGCAGCTTCGCCGGGACAGAAGCTTTCTTT; CDR3aa: CASSFAGTEAFF
abundance: .; v_gene: TRBV11-2; d_gene: TRBD1; j_gene: TRBJ1-1; CDR3nt: TGTGCCAGCAGCTTACGATCAGGGACAGACACTGAAGCTTTCTTT; CDR3aa: CASSLRSGTDTEAFF
abundance: .; v_gene: TRBV5-1; d_gene: .; j_gene: TRBJ1-1; CDR3nt: TGCGCCAGCAGCTTTAGCGGTCAGATGAACACTGAAGCTTTCTTT; CDR3aa: CASSFSGQMNTEAFF
abundance: .; v_gene: TRBV6-5; d_gene: .; j_gene: TRBJ2-7; CDR3nt: TGTGCCAGCAATCCCAGGGGCACGTCCTACGAGCAGTACTTC; CDR3aa: CASNPRGTSYEQYF
abundance: .; v_gene: TRBV6-5; d_gene: .; j_gene: TRBJ2-5; CDR3nt: TGTGCCAGCAGTTACTCGCCTGGCGGGGAGACCCAGTACTTC; CDR3aa: CASSYSPGGETQYF
abundance: .; v_gene: TRBV5-1; d_gene: .; j_gene: TRBJ2-2; CDR3nt: TGCGCCAGCAATTACCTAACCGGGGAGCTGTTTTTT; CDR3aa: CASNYLTGELFF
abundance: .; v_gene: TRBV30; d_gene: .; j_gene: TRBJ2-7; CDR3nt: TGTGCCTGGAAAATCAAGGGGGGGGCTTCGCAGTACTTC; CDR3aa: CAWKIKGGASQYF
abundance: .; v_gene: TRBV12-5; d_gene: .; j_gene: TRBJ2-5; CDR3nt: TGTGCTAGTGGTTTCTCACTACAAGAGACCCAGTACTTC; CDR3aa: CASGFSLQETQYF
abundance: once; v_gene: TRBV28; d_gene: .; j_gene: TRBJ1-1; CDR3nt: TGTGCCAGCAGTTTAATGGCCGCTGAAGCTTTCTTT; CDR3aa: CASSLMAAEAFF
abundance: .; v_gene: TRBV7-2; d_gene: TRBD1; j_gene: TRBJ2-2; CDR3nt: TGTGCCAGCAGCACCCGACAGGGTGGGACCGGGGAGCTGTTTTTT; CDR3aa: CASSTRQGGTGELFF
abundance: .; v_gene: TRBV19; d_gene: .; j_gene: TRBJ1-1; CDR3nt: TGTGCCAGTAGCCCCAGGGGTGGACCACGGGCTGCTTTCTTT; CDR3aa: CASSPRGGPRAAFF
abundance: .; v_gene: TRBV7-2; d_gene: .; j_gene: TRBJ1-3; CDR3nt: TGTGCCAGCAGCGCAGGGGACACCATATATTTT; CDR3aa: CASSAGDTIYF
abundance: .; v_gene: TRBV7-9; d_gene: TRBD1; j_gene: TRBJ1-5; CDR3nt: TGTGCCAGCAGCCAGGGGGGAAATCAGCCCCAGCATTTT; CDR3aa: CASSQGGNQPQHF
abundance: .; v_gene: TRBV2; d_gene: .; j_gene: TRBJ1-3; CDR3nt: TGTGCCAGCAGTCGACAGACAGGAAACACCATATATTTT; CDR3aa: CASSRQTGNTIYF
abundance: .; v_gene: TRBV5-1; d_gene: .; j_gene: TRBJ1-2; CDR3nt: TGCGCCAGCAGCTGGGAGGTAAACTATGGCTACACCTTC; CDR3aa: CASSWEVNYGYTF
abundance: .; v_gene: TRBV7-2; d_gene: .; j_gene: TRBJ2-7; CDR3nt: TGTGCCAGCAGCTCGTACCTAGGGGGCTACGAGCAGTACTTC; CDR3aa: CASSSYLGGYEQYF
abundance: .; v_gene: TRBV6-1; d_gene: TRBD1; j_gene: TRBJ2-3; CDR3nt: TGTGCCAGCAGTGAAAGCAAGGGGGCTGGAGATACGCAGTATTTT; CDR3aa: CASSESKGAGDTQYF
abundance: .; v_gene: TRBV3-1/TRBV3-2; d_gene: .; j_gene: TRBJ1-5; CDR3nt: TGTGCCAGCAGCCATTGGGGGCAAAATCAGCCCCAGCATTTT; CDR3aa: CASSHWGQNQPQHF
abundance: .; v_gene: TRBV15; d_gene: .; j_gene: TRBJ1-1; CDR3nt: TGTGCCACCAGCAGAGAGGGCCCCTCGAGCCTCATGAACACTGAAGCTTTCTTT; CDR3aa: CATSREGPSSLMNTEAFF
abundance: .; v_gene: TRBV28; d_gene: TRBD2; j_gene: TRBJ2-1; CDR3nt: TGTGCCAGCAGTTTGGGAGGGGCCGGCAATGAGCAGTTCTTC; CDR3aa: CASSLGGAGNEQFF
abundance: .; v_gene: TRBV4-1; d_gene: .; j_gene: TRBJ2-5; CDR3nt: TGCGCCAGCAGCCCCCTAACGTACCAAGAGACCCAGTACTTC; CDR3aa: CASSPLTYQETQYF
abundance: .; v_gene: TRBV7-2; d_gene: .; j_gene: TRBJ2-1; CDR3nt: TGTGCCAGCTCTTCCCAGGTGTCCTACAATGAGCAGTTCTTC; CDR3aa: CASSSQVSYNEQFF
abundance: few; v_gene: TRBV11-2; d_gene: .; j_gene: TRBJ1-2; CDR3nt: TGTGCCAGCAGCTCATTCGACATTTTGTCTAACTATGGCTACACCTTC; CDR3aa: CASSSFDILSNYGYTF
abundance: .; v_gene: TRBV6-1; d_gene: TRBD1; j_gene: TRBJ1-4; CDR3nt: TGTGCCAGCAGCGAAGGGACAGGGGTTGCCGGCGGAGAAAAACTGTTTTTT; CDR3aa: CASSEGTGVAGGEKLFF
abundance: .; v_gene: TRBV5-1; d_gene: TRBD1; j_gene: TRBJ1-2; CDR3nt: TGCGCCAGCAGCTCAACCCCCCCGGGACAGTCGACCTATGGCTACACCTTC; CDR3aa: CASSSTPPGQSTYGYTF